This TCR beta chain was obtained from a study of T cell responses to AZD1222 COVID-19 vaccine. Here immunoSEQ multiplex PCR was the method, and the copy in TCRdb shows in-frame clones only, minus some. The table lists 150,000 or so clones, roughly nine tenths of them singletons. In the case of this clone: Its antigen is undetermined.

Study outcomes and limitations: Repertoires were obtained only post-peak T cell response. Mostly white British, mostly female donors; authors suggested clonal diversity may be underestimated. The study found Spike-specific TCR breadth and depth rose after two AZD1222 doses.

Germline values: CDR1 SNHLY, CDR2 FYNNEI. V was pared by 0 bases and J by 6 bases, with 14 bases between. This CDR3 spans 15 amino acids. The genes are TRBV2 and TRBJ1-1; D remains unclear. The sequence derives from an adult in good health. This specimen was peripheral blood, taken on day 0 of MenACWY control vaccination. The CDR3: CASSEALVPGAEAFF. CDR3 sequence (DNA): TGTGCCAGCAGTGAAGCGCTAGTCCCCGGGGCTGAAGCTTTCTTT.